Listed below are T cell receptor beta chains from one sample, sequenced in a study of beta chain features in type 1 diabetes. Using immunoSEQ multiplex PCR, the repertoire was profiled, and TCRdb retains in-frame clones only, with some absent. Of over 500,000 clones listed, less than 20% are singletons. Input material: naive CD4+ T cells from blood. Receptors were obtained from a man between 18 and 29 years old in good health. Both conserved end residues are part of each CDR3. Each record gives: V gene, J gene, D gene, clone size, CDR3 protein, CDR3 DNA. The D gene is left open where the match is weak. The size field is filled for only some rows; it gives once, few, many or a size class.

v_call: TRBV4-1
j_call: TRBJ1-1
d_call: TRBD1
clone_size: .
cdr3_aa: CASSQDSDRGRAFF
cdr3_nt: TGCGCCAGCAGCCAAGATTCGGACAGGGGGCGAGCTTTCTTT

v_call: TRBV28
j_call: TRBJ1-6
d_call: .
clone_size: few
cdr3_aa: CASNLGGRRSDSPLHF
cdr3_nt: TGTGCCAGCAACCTAGGGGGACGGCGGTCTGATTCACCCCTCCACTTT

v_call: TRBV27
j_call: TRBJ1-5
d_call: .
clone_size: .
cdr3_aa: CASRVNQPQHF
cdr3_nt: TGTGCCAGCAGGGTTAATCAGCCCCAGCATTTT

v_call: TRBV9
j_call: TRBJ1-2
d_call: .
clone_size: few
cdr3_aa: CASSVAGYGYTF
cdr3_nt: TGTGCCAGCAGCGTAGCGGGGTATGGCTACACCTTC

v_call: TRBV2
j_call: TRBJ2-3
d_call: TRBD2
clone_size: .
cdr3_aa: CASGSEAGITDTQYF
cdr3_nt: TGTGCCAGCGGTTCGGAAGCGGGGATCACAGATACGCAGTATTTT

v_call: TRBV29-1
j_call: TRBJ2-2
d_call: TRBD2
clone_size: .
cdr3_aa: CSVPRASGSFPGELFF
cdr3_nt: TGCAGCGTTCCCCGAGCTAGCGGCAGCTTCCCCGGGGAGCTGTTTTTT

v_call: TRBV11-2
j_call: TRBJ2-4
d_call: TRBD1
clone_size: .
cdr3_aa: CASSFLTGSKAKNIQYF
cdr3_nt: TGTGCCAGCAGCTTCTTGACAGGGTCAAAGGCCAAAAACATTCAGTACTTC

v_call: TRBV6-5
j_call: TRBJ2-5
d_call: .
clone_size: .
cdr3_aa: CASSYDKVQNQETQYF
cdr3_nt: TGTGCCAGCAGTTACGACAAGGTACAGAACCAAGAGACCCAGTACTTC

v_call: TRBV19
j_call: TRBJ2-3
d_call: .
clone_size: few
cdr3_aa: CASSMRSDTQYF
cdr3_nt: TGTGCCAGTAGTATGCGGTCAGATACGCAGTATTTT

v_call: TRBV5-4
j_call: TRBJ2-1
d_call: .
clone_size: few
cdr3_aa: CASSPATRRTYNEQFF
cdr3_nt: TGTGCCAGCAGCCCTGCTACTCGGCGTACCTACAATGAGCAGTTCTTC